This T cell receptor (beta chain) was documented in a study of T cell repertoires in cytomegalovirus infection. TCRdb reprocessed the reads via MiXCR and lists one record per CDR3 protein. The data show more than 140,000 distinct CDR3 sequences, about 6.1% seen once. Sequenced input: PBMCs. This TCR came from a human donor in good health (CMV status not recorded). Some clones in this sample may be carry-over from other donors' samples.

CDR3 sequence (DNA): TGTGCCAGCAGCCAAGCGGGCAGAGATACGCAGTATTTT. Amino acids: CASSQAGRDTQYF. This chain links TRBV14 with TRBJ2-3; D is uncertain. Looked up from germline, CDR1 is SGHDN and CDR2 is FVKESK. The CDR3 totals 13 residues. The V gene lost 1 base and the J gene lost 5 bases, with 7 bases spanning the gap.